This TCR beta chain stems from a study of T cells after yellow fever vaccination. The study, taken as a whole, reports: Once the booster was given, most primary-vaccination clones reappeared, at over 95% for CD4 and 88% for CD8.

Germline values: CDR1 MNHEY, CDR2 SVGEGT. The CDR3 contains 13 residues. V lost 6 bases, J lost 0 bases, and 9 bases lay in between. TCRdb recomputed calls from the 5' RACE reads with MiXCR, one row per CDR3 protein. The table shows approximately 550,000 distinct CDR3 sequences, with 15% to 20% occurring only once. Details on this clonotype: Its antigen is as yet unknown.

The clonotype originates from a man younger than 40 who received the YFV17D yellow fever vaccine. The specimen comprised PBMCs, sampled 15 days after the yellow fever booster vaccination. V is TRBV6-2 or TRBV6-3 and J is TRBJ2-7; D gene unclear. CDR3 DNA: TGTGCCAGCAGCCCTACCGTCTCCTACGAGCAGTACTTC. Translation gives CASSPTVSYEQYF.